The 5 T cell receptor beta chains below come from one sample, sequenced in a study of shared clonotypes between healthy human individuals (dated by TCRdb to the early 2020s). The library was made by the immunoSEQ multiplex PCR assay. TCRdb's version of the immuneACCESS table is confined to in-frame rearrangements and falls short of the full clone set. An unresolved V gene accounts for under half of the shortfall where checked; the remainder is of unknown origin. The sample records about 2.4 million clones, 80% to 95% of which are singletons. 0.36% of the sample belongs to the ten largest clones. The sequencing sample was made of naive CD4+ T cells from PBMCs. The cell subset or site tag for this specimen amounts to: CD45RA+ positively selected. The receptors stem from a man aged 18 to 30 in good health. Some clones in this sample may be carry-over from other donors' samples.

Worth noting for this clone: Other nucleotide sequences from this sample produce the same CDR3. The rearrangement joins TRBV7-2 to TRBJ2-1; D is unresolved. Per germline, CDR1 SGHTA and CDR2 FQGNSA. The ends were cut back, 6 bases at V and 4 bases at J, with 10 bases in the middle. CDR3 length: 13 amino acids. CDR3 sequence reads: CASSLQGYNEQFF. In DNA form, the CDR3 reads TGTGCCAGCAGTCTCCAAGGATACAATGAGCAGTTCTTC.

The DNA of the CDR3 is TGCGCCAGCAGCTCTGGGACACCGCCTCCCGGAATGCTGTTTTTT. This gives the protein CASSSGTPPPGMLFF. The chain couples TRBV5-1 to TRBJ1-4; TRBD1 is a possible D gene (6 bases). Germline V gene lookup returns CDR1 SGHRS and CDR2 YFSETQ. V was shortened by 3 bases and J by 14 bases, with 23 bases between the two germline ends. CDR3 length equals 15 residues.

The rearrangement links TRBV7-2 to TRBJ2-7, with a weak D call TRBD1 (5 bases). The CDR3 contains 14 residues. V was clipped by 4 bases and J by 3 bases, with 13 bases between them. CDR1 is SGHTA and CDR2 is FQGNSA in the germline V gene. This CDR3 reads CASSSRAGIYEQYF. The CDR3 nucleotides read TGTGCCAGCAGCTCCCGGGCAGGGATCTACGAGCAGTACTTC.

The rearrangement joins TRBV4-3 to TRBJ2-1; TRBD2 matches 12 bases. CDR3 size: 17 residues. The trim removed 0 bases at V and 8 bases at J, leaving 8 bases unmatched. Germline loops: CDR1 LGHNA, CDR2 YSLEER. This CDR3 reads CASSQDLASGRADEQFF. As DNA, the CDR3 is TGCGCCAGCAGCCAAGATTTGGCTAGCGGGAGGGCAGATGAGCAGTTCTTC.

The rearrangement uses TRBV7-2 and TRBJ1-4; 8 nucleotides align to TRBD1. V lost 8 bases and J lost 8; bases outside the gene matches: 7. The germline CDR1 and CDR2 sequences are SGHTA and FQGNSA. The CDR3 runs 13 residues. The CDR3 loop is CASSQGAEEKLFF. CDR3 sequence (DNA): TGTGCCAGCTCCCAGGGGGCGGAAGAAAAACTGTTTTTT.